This passage covers 16 T cell receptor beta chains from one sample sequenced in a study of T cells in Graves' hyperthyroidism and ophthalmopathy. RNA transcripts were the template for amplifying TCR beta CDR3 regions. The TCR CDR3 first-round RT-PCR relied on the HTBI primer set. One entry per CDR3 protein results from TCRdb running MiXCR on the multiplex PCR reads. The sample lists 480,000 or so distinct CDR3 sequences, about an eighth occurring once. What was sequenced was blood. The receptor source for this set is a woman between 18 and 29 years old with Graves' hyperthyroidism.

There are many counts of this clonotype. The rearrangement uses TRBV7-8 and TRBJ2-1; D remains ambiguous. Trimming stripped 5 bases from V and 8 bases from J, with 16 bases between. CDR1 SGHVS and CDR2 FQNEAQ come from the germline V gene. The CDR3 runs to 14 residues. The CDR3 DNA reads TGTGCCAGCAGCCCCGTCGGCAGATCGTATGAGCAGTTCTTC. This gives the protein CASSPVGRSYEQFF.

This clonotype was seen repeatedly, ten times or more. The chain is built from TRBV29-1 and TRBJ1-4; a possible D gene is TRBD1 (6 bases). V was trimmed by 7 bases and J by 8 bases, leaving 14 bases between them. Germline V gene data show CDR1 as SQVTM and CDR2 as ANQGSEA. The CDR3 totals 12 residues. CDR3 residues: CSATDSREKLFF. In nucleotides, the CDR3 is TGCAGCGCTACGGACAGTAGGGAAAAACTGTTTTTT.

This chain uses TRBV5-4 with TRBJ2-1; D uncertain. V was trimmed by 1 base and J by 7 bases, leaving 15 bases between them. The CDR3 has 15 amino acids. CDR1 is SGHNT, CDR2 YYREEE, per germline (reference sequence). The CDR3, as DNA: TGTGCCAGCAGCTTGAACCCGTCGATAGCAAATGAGCAGTTCTTC. Translated: CASSLNPSIANEQFF.

The rearrangement joins TRBV15 to TRBJ1-1; maybe TRBD1 (6 bases). This CDR3 contains 16 residues. The germline V and J ends were trimmed by 0 bases and 4 bases, with 15 bases remaining between them. CDR1 and CDR2 (germline): LNHNV, YYDKDF (reference sequence). The chain's CDR3 is CATSRDPGGRRTEAFF. For the CDR3, the DNA is TGTGCCACCAGCAGAGATCCCGGGGGGCGACGCACTGAAGCTTTCTTT.

This clonotype was counted at least ten times. The V and J genes are TRBV7-2 and TRBJ2-1, with TRBD2 identical over 9 bases. Per the germline V gene, CDR1 is SGHTA and CDR2 is FQGNSA. V gave up 5 bases and J gave up 4 bases; unmatched junction bases: 9. This CDR3 is built from 16 residues. CDR3 DNA sequence: TGTGCCAGCAGCCCTCCGGGACTAGCCCTTTACAATGAGCAGTTCTTC. Protein: CASSPPGLALYNEQFF.

This clonotype was seen many times. This chain links TRBV12-3 or TRBV12-4 with TRBJ2-1; D not certain. Trimming took off 3 bases at V and 6 bases at J, with 3 bases between the two ends. The CDR3 is made up of 11 amino acids. The DNA for the CDR3 is TGTGCCAGCAGTTTTGGCAATGAGCAGTTCTTC. Protein sequence: CASSFGNEQFF.

This clonotype occurred a few times. The chain combines TRBV5-5 with TRBJ2-7, with 8 nucleotides matching TRBD2. Losses at the gene ends were 4 bases for V and 7 bases for J; bases not matched to a gene: 10. The CDR3 runs to 14 residues. Germline lookup yields CDR1 SGHKS and CDR2 YYEKEE (reference sequence). CDR3 nucleotide sequence: TGTGCCAGCAGCCCGCCGGGACTAGTTACAGAGCAGTACGTC. It specifies CASSPPGLVTEQYV.

The genes are TRBV3-1 and TRBJ1-2, with a possible D match to TRBD1 (6 bases). There are 19 residues in the CDR3. Trimming pared 0 bases from V and 3 bases from J, leaving 23 bases between. Looked up from germline, CDR1 is LGHDT and CDR2 is YNNKEL (reference sequence). CDR3 residues: CASSQEAPGGRVGDYGYTF. The CDR3 DNA reads TGTGCCAGCAGCCAAGAAGCCCCCGGGGGCAGGGTCGGGGACTATGGCTACACCTTC. Based on the CDR3 plus reference TRBV3-1 and TRBJ1-2, the full variable domain is DTAVSQTPKYLVTQMGNDKSIKCEQNLGHDTMYWYKQDSKKFLKIMFSYNNKELIINETVPNRFSPKSPDKAHLNLHINSLELGDSAVYFCASSQEAPGGRVGDYGYTFGSGTRLTVV.

The CDR3: CASSPRLAGDYEQYV. In DNA, the CDR3 is TGTGCCAGCTCACCACGGCTAGCGGGGGACTACGAGCAGTACGTC. The V and J genes are TRBV18 and TRBJ2-7; 10 nucleotides match TRBD2. The CDR3 loop spans 15 amino acids. From germline, CDR1 is KGHSH and CDR2 LQKENI. V dropped 1 base and J dropped 3; count of bases not matched to a gene: 3.

This clonotype appeared many times. The chain employs TRBV10-3 and TRBJ2-5; 8 nucleotides agree with TRBD2. V was clipped by 5 bases and J by 4 bases; unmatched bases: 6. CDR1 is ENHRY, CDR2 SYGVKD, per germline. This CDR3 comprises 14 residues. CDR3 nucleotides: TGTGCCATCAGTCCCGGGACTAGTGGAGAGACCCAGTACTTC. The encoded protein is CAISPGTSGETQYF.

Many counts were recorded for this clonotype. The gene calls are TRBV6-1 and TRBJ2-1; the D call may be TRBD1 or TRBD2 (5 bases each). Trimming removed 8 bases at V and 5 bases at J, with 16 bases between. This CDR3 has 14 amino acids. Germline-derived CDR1 and CDR2 are MNHNS and SASEGT. The CDR3, as DNA: TGTGCCAGCGAGGGGCTAGTTACGGACAATGAGCAGTTCTTC. Protein product: CASEGLVTDNEQFF.

This clonotype was counted only a few times. V usage is TRBV9 and J usage is TRBJ2-3, with TRBD2 identical over 10 bases. The ends lost 1 base at V and 3 bases at J; junction bases unmatched: 2. Germline assignment: CDR1 SGDLS and CDR2 YYNGEE. The CDR3 covers 15 residues. CDR3: CASSVQREGTDTQYF. The CDR3 DNA sequence: TGTGCCAGCAGCGTACAGCGGGAGGGGACAGATACGCAGTATTTT.

This clonotype was counted at least ten times. This chain uses TRBV7-9 with TRBJ2-3; TRBD2 matches at 8 bases. The germline V gene has CDR1 SEHNR and CDR2 FQNEAQ (reference sequence). This CDR3 is built from 17 residues. J lost 0 bases, V lost 5 bases, and 10 bases had no gene match. The CDR3 DNA sequence: TGTGCCAGCAGCCTTTTCGGGAGCGGGAGAAGCACAGATACGCAGTATTTT. It translates to CASSLFGSGRSTDTQYF.

The chain employs TRBV10-2 and TRBJ2-7; perhaps TRBD2 as D (5 bases). V lost 0 bases to trimming and J lost 1 base, with 10 bases between them. The CDR3 spans 15 residues. Germline V gene sequence: CDR1 WSHSY, CDR2 SAAADI. CDR3 protein: CASSESGSASYEQYF. DNA of the CDR3: TGCGCCAGCAGTGAGTCAGGGAGCGCTTCCTACGAGCAGTACTTC.

The CDR3 spells CASSYSGGSNGGYTF. For the CDR3, the DNA is TGTGCCAGCAGTTACTCCGGGGGCAGTAATGGAGGCTACACCTTC. The chain has TRBV6-5 and TRBJ1-2, with D possibly being TRBD1 (6 bases). The germline V and J ends were trimmed by 0 bases and 8 bases, with 16 bases remaining between them. Germline V gives CDR1 MNHEY, CDR2 SVGAGI. The CDR3 has 15 amino acids.

There are many counts of this clonotype. This sequence joins TRBV20-1 and TRBJ2-3, with a weak D call TRBD2 (6 bases). This CDR3 comprises 15 residues. The V gene's germline CDR1 is DFQATT and CDR2 SNEGSKA (reference sequence). Trimming pared 3 bases from V and 1 base from J, leaving 14 bases between. The CDR3 coding sequence is TGCAGTGCTAGTACGTTAGCGGAGCGCACAGATACGCAGTATTTT. Protein: CSASTLAERTDTQYF.